This TCR beta chain was identified during a study of cytomegalovirus exposure and HLA in healthy donors. Use of 60 Vbeta and 13 Jbeta primers characterized the PCR. The repertoire was sequenced with immunoSEQ multiplex PCR; TCRdb's copy has only in-frame clones and lacks some. The data contain 150,000 to 200,000 clones, about four fifths of them singletons. Sequencing was done on a sample of PBMCs. The clonotype was recovered from a male donor in good health and CMV-seronegative.

In nucleotides, the CDR3 is TGTGCCACTACCACCGTCCATCACACAGATACGCAGTATTTT. Protein: CATTTVHHTDTQYF. The chain employs TRBV5-4 and TRBJ2-3; D ambiguous. This CDR3 comprises 14 residues. The V end lost 9 bases, the J end lost 2 bases, and 16 bases lay between the germline ends. CDR1 is SGHNT, CDR2 YYREEE, per germline (reference sequence).